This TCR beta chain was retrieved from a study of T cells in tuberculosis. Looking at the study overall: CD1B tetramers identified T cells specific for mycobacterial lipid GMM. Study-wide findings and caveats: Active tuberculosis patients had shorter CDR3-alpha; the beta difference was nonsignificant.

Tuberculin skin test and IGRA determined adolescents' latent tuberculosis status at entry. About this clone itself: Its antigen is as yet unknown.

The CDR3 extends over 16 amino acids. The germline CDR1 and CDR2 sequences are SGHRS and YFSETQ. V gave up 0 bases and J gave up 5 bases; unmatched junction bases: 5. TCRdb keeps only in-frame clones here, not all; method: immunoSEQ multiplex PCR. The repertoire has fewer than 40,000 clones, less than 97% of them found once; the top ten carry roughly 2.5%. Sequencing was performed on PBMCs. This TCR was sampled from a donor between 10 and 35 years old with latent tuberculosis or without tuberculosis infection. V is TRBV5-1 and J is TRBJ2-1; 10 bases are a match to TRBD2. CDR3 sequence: CASSLELAGKDNEQFF. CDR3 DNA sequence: TGCGCCAGCAGCTTGGAACTAGCGGGAAAGGACAATGAGCAGTTCTTC. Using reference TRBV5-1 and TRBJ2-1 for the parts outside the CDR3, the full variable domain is KAGVTQTPRYLIKTRGQQVTLSCSPISGHRSVSWYQQTPGQGLQFLFEYFSETQRNKGNFPGRFSGRQFSNSRSEMNVSTLELGDSALYLCASSLELAGKDNEQFFGPGTRLTVL.